This T cell receptor (beta chain) derives from a study of T cell repertoires in cytomegalovirus infection. Study-wide background: Use of recently identified HLA-C-restricted and well-studied HLA-B-restricted CMV epitopes was part of the study. Through public TCR beta signatures, both CMV infection and matching HLA type were indicated. Study conclusions and caveats: Carriers of CMV plus the relevant HLA were identified by cumulative public TCR beta family frequency. The ex vivo response was dominated by HLA-C-restricted CMV-specific TCR beta clonotypes.

Notes on this clonotype: Its antigen remains unknown.

From the reads, TCRdb called clonotypes with MiXCR, one entry per CDR3 protein. The table shows around 800,000 distinct CDR3 sequences, with about 31% occurring only once. Trimming removed 2 bases at V and 10 bases at J, with 4 bases between. Germline lookup yields CDR1 ENHRY and CDR2 SYGVKD. This CDR3 contains 10 residues. The chain combines TRBV10-3 with TRBJ2-3; D gene ambiguous. This specimen was cultured CD8+ T cells from PBMCs, taken from culture after CMV antigen stimulation. The sequence came from a human donor in good health (CMV status not recorded). Some clones in this sample may be carry-over from other donors' samples. The CDR3 loop reads CAISEGAQYF. The CDR3 coding sequence is TGTGCCATCAGTGAGGGTGCGCAGTATTTT.